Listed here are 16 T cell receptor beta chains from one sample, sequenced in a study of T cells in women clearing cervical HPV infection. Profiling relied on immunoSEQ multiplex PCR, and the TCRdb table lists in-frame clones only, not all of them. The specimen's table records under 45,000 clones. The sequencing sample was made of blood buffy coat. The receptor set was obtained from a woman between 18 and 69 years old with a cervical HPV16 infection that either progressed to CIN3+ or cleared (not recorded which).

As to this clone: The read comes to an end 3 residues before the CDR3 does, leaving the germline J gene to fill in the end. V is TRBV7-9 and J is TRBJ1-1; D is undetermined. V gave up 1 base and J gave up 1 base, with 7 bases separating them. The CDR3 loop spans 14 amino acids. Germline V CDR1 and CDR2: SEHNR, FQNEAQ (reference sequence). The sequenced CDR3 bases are TGTGCCAGCAGCTTAGGGACTTCGAACACTGAA. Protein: CASSLGTSNTE. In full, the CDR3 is CASSLGTSNTEAFF.

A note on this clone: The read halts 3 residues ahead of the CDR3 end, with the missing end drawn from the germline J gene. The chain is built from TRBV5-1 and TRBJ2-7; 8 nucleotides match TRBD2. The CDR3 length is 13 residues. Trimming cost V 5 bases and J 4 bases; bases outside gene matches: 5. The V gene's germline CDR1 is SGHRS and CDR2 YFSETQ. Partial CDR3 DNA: TGCGCCAGCAGAGCGGGGGTTAATTACGAG. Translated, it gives CASRAGVNYE. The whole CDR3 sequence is CASRAGVNYEQYF. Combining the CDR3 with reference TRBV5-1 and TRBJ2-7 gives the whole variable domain KAGVTQTPRYLIKTRGQQVTLSCSPISGHRSVSWYQQTPGQGLQFLFEYFSETQRNKGNFPGRFSGRQFSNSRSEMNVSTLELGDSALYLCASRAGVNYEQYFGPGTRLTVT.

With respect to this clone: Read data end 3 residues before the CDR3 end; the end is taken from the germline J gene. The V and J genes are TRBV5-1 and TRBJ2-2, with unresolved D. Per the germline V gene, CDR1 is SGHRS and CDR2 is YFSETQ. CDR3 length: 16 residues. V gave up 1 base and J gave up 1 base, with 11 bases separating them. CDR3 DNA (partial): TGCGCCAGCAGCTTGACGACCCTAGGGAACACCGGGGAG. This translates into CASSLTTLGNTGE. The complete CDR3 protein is CASSLTTLGNTGELFF. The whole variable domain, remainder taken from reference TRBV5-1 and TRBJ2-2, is KAGVTQTPRYLIKTRGQQVTLSCSPISGHRSVSWYQQTPGQGLQFLFEYFSETQRNKGNFPGRFSGRQFSNSRSEMNVSTLELGDSALYLCASSLTTLGNTGELFFGEGSRLTVL.

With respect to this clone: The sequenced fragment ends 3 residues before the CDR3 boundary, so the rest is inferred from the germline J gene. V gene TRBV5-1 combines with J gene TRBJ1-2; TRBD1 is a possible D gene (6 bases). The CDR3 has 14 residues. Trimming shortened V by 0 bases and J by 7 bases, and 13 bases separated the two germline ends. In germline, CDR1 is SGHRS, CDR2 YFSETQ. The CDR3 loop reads CASSLGDNRAGYTF. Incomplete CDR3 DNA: TGCGCCAGCAGCTTGGGGGATAACAGGGCTGGC.

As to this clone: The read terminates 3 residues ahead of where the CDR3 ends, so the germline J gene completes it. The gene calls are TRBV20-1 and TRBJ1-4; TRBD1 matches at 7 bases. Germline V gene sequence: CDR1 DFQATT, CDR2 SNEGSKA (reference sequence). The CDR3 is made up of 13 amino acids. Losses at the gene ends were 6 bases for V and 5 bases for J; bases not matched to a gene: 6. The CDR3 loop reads CSAWDSLNEKLFF. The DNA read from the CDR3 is TGCAGTGCCTGGGACAGTTTAAATGAAAAA.

This CDR3 reads CASTLGASDDEQYF. The DNA read from the CDR3 is TGTGCCAGCACTCTAGGGGCTTCTGACGACGAG. The chain employs TRBV12-3 or TRBV12-4 and TRBJ2-7, with D maybe TRBD1 (5 bases). The observed sequence ends 3 residues before the CDR3 terminus, with the missing tail filled in from the germline J gene. This CDR3 comprises 14 residues. V was cut by 7 bases and J by 5 bases, with 18 bases left in between.

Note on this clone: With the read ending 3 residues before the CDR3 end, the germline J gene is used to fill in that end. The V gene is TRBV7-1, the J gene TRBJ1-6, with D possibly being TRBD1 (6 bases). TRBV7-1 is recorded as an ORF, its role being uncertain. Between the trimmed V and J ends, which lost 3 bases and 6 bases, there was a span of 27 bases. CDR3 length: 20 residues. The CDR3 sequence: CASSSRRTVKGLAVNSPLHF. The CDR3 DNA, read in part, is TGTGCCAGCAGCTCCCGCCGGACAGTGAAAGGGTTGGCCGTTAATTCACCC.

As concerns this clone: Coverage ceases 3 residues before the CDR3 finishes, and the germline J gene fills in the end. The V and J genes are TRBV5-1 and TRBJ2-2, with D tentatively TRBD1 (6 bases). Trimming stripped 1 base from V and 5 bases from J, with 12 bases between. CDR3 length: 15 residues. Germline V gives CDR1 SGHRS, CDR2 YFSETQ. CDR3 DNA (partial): TGCGCCAGCAGCTTGAATTCTCAGGGGACCGGGGAG. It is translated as CASSLNSQGTGE. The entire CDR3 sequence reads CASSLNSQGTGELFF.

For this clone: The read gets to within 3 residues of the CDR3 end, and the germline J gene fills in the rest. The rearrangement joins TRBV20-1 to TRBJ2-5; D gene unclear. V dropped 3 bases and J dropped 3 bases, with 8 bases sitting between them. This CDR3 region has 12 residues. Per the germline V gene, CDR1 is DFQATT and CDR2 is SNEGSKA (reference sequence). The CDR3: CSASSREETQYF. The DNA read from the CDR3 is TGCAGTGCTAGCTCTAGAGAAGAGACC.

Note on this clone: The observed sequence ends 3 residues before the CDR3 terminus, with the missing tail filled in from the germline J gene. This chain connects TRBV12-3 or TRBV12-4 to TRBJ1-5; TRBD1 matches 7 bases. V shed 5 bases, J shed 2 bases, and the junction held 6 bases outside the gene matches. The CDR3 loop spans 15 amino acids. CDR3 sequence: CASSPSQGGNQPQHF. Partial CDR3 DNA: TGTGCCAGCAGTCCCTCCCAGGGGGGCAATCAGCCC.

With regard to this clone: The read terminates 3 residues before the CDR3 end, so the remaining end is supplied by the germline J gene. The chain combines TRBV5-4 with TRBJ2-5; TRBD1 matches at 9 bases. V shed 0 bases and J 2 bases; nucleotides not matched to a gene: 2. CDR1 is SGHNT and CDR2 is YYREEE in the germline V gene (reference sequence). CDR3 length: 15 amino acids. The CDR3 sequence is CASSLGGQGQETQYF. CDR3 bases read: TGTGCCAGCAGCTTGGGGGGACAGGGACAAGAGACC. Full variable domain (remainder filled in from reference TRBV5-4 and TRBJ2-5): ETGVTQSPTHLIKTRGQQVTLRCSSQSGHNTVSWYQQALGQGPQFIFQYYREEENGRGNFPPRFSGLQFPNYSSELNVNALELDDSALYLCASSLGGQGQETQYFGPGTRLLVL.

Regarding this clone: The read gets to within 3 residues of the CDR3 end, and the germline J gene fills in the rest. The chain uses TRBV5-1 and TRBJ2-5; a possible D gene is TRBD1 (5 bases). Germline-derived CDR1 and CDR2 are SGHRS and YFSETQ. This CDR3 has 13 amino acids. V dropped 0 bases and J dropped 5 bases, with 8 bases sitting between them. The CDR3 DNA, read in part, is TGCGCCAGCAGCTTGGCAGGGCGCGAGACC. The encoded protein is CASSLAGRET. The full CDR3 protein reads CASSLAGRETQYF.

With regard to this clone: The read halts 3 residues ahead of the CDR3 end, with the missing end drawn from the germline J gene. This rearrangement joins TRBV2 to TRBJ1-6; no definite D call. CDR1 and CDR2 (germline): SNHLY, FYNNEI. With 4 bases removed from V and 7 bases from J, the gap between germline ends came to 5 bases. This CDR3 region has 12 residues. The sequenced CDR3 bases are TGTGCCAGCAGTGCACAGAATTCACCC. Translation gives CASSAQNSP. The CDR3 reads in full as CASSAQNSPLHF.

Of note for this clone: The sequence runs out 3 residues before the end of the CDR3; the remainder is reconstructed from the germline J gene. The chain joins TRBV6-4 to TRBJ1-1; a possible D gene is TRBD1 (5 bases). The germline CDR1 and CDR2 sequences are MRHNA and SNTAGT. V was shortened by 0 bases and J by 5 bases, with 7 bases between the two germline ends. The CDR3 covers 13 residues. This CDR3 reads CASSDSRGTEAFF. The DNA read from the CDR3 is TGTGCCAGCAGTGACTCTCGGGGGACTGAA.

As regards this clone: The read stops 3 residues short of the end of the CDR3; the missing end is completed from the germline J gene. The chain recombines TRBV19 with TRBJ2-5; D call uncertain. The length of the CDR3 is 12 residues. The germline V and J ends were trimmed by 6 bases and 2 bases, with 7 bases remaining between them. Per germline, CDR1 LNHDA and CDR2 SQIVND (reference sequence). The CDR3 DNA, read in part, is TGTGCCAGTAGAGAGGTTCAAGAGACC. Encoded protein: CASREVQET. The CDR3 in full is CASREVQETQYF.

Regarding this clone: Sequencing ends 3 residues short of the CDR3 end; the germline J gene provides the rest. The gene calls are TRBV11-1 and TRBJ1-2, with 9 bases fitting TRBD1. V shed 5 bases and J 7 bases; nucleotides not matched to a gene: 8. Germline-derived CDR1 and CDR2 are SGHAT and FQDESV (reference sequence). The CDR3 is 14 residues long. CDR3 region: CASSADRGASGYTF. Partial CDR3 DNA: TGTGCCAGCAGCGCGGACAGGGGCGCGTCTGGC.